Listed below are T cell receptor beta chains from one sample, sequenced in a study of shared clonotypes between healthy human individuals. The method was immunoSEQ multiplex PCR; TCRdb's version includes in-frame clones alone and lacks a portion of them. The profile covers roughly 2 million clones, with 90% to 95% appearing a single time and 0.13% taken by the ten largest. Sequences were obtained from naive CD4+ T cells sorted from blood. Receptor source: a young man in good health. CDR3s include the opening cysteine and the closing phenylalanine or tryptophan. A D gene is named only where the DNA matches it firmly. Size tells how often a clone was seen (once, few, many) or the class of an expanded clone, and some rows leave it out.

clone_size d_call j_call v_call cdr3_nt cdr3_aa
once TRBD2 TRBJ2-1 TRBV6-4 TGTGCCAGCAGTGTTCTAGCGGGGGGGCCTAGCTACAATGAGCAGTTCTTC CASSVLAGGPSYNEQFF
once NA TRBJ2-1 TRBV6-5 TGTGCCAGCAGTTACGGCTCACTTGGGAACAATGAGCAGTTCTTC CASSYGSLGNNEQFF
NA NA TRBJ2-6 TRBV19 TGTGCCAGTAGTAACCCCCAGGGTGGGGCCAACGTCCTGACTTTC CASSNPQGGANVLTF
NA NA TRBJ2-1 TRBV4-2 TGTGCCAGCAGCCAAGACCAACGGGGTGAGCAGTTCTTC CASSQDQRGEQFF
NA NA TRBJ1-5 TRBV6-1 TGTGCCAGCAATCCAATCCGAGGGAGTCATCAGCCCCAGCATTTT CASNPIRGSHQPQHF
NA NA TRBJ2-7 TRBV9 TGTGCCAGCAGCGTCGGGGACACAATATCCTACGAGCAGTACTTC CASSVGDTISYEQYF
NA NA TRBJ2-5 TRBV6-5 TGTGCCAGCAGTTATACGGGGACGAGGGAGACCCAGTACTTC CASSYTGTRETQYF
NA NA TRBJ2-3 TRBV5-1 TGCGCCAGCAGCTTGGGAGGCGGCACAGATACGCAGTATTTT CASSLGGGTDTQYF
NA NA TRBJ2-6 TRBV4-1 TGCGCCAGCAGCCAAGAGAATATGGGGTCTGGGGCCAACGTCCTGACTTTC CASSQENMGSGANVLTF
NA TRBD2 TRBJ2-5 TRBV5-1 TGCGCCAGCACCCTCGGGGGGTCGGTCACTCAAGAGACCCAGTACTTC CASTLGGSVTQETQYF
NA NA TRBJ2-1 TRBV2 TGTGCCAGCAGTATAGTTTACAATGAGCAGTTCTTC CASSIVYNEQFF
NA NA TRBJ1-2 TRBV25-1 TGTGCCAGCAGTTTCGGCCTACGAGGCTACACCTTC CASSFGLRGYTF
NA NA TRBJ2-6 TRBV7-9 TGTGCCAGCAGCACCCAACCGGACACCCTTTTAGCCAACGTCCTGACTTTC CASSTQPDTLLANVLTF
NA TRBD2 TRBJ2-1 TRBV2 TGTGCCAGCAGTGAACTCGCGGGGGGGCCCAATGAGCAGTTCTTC CASSELAGGPNEQFF
many NA TRBJ2-2 TRBV10-1 TGCGCCAGCAGTGAGTCGAGGGCCGGGGAGCTGTTTTTT CASSESRAGELFF
NA NA TRBJ2-7 TRBV9 TGTGCCAGCAGCGTAGACGGACTTACACAGCGCGAGCAGTACTTC CASSVDGLTQREQYF
NA NA TRBJ2-1 TRBV5-6 TGTGCCAGCAGCTTGGATGGTCTACTCAATGAGCAGTTCTTC CASSLDGLLNEQFF